Shown below are 14 T cell receptor beta chains from a single sample sequenced in a study of blood T cell repertoires in COVID-19. The data were produced by immunoSEQ multiplex PCR, yet TCRdb's version contains in-frame clones alone and is incomplete. There are approximately 300,000 clones in the sample; 80% to 95% occur only once, and approximately 7.5% lies in the top ten. The sequencing sample was made of peripheral blood. The origin of the receptors is a woman in her thirties with COVID-19, enrolled during active disease.

V gene TRBV2 combines with J gene TRBJ2-5, with 11 bases aligning to TRBD2. Trimming cost V 7 bases and J 0 bases; bases outside gene matches: 4. The CDR3 runs 15 residues. Germline CDR1 and CDR2: SNHLY and FYNNEI. CDR3 sequence reads: CASKRLAGNQETQYF. In DNA form, the CDR3 reads TGTGCCAGCAAAAGACTAGCGGGAAACCAAGAGACCCAGTACTTC.

The V gene is TRBV5-8, the J gene TRBJ2-5, with no clear D. The V end lost 1 base, the J end lost 3 bases, and 13 bases lay between the germline ends. The CDR3 spans 15 residues. CDR1 and CDR2 (germline): SGHTS, YDEGEE. In nucleotides, the CDR3 is TGTGCCAGCAGCTTGCCAGACACCACCGAAGAGACCCAGTACTTC. Translation gives CASSLPDTTEETQYF.

The rearrangement links TRBV27 to TRBJ2-5, with 9 bases identical to TRBD1. Trimming at V came to 2 bases and at J to 2 bases, leaving 6 bases not matched to a gene. Germline CDR1 reads MNHEY; CDR2 reads SMNVEV (reference sequence). This CDR3 has 16 residues. The CDR3 DNA sequence: TGTGCCAGCAGTTTAAAAGACGACAGGGGGCAAGAGACCCAGTACTTC. It specifies CASSLKDDRGQETQYF.

The rearrangement links TRBV19 to TRBJ1-4; D is unclear. Germline V gives CDR1 LNHDA, CDR2 SQIVND (reference sequence). CDR3 length: 13 residues. Trimming cost V 5 bases and J 1 base, with 5 bases left between them. The CDR3 coding sequence is TGTGCCAGTAGTGGCAAAACTAATGAAAAACTGTTTTTT. It encodes CASSGKTNEKLFF. Drawing the rest from reference TRBV19 and TRBJ1-4, the complete variable domain is DGGITQSPKYLFRKEGQNVTLSCEQNLNHDAMYWYRQDPGQGLRLIYYSQIVNDFQKGDIAEGYSVSREKKESFPLTVTSAQKNPTAFYLCASSGKTNEKLFFGSGTQLSVL.

The chain couples TRBV6-2 or TRBV6-3 to TRBJ1-1; no clear D. With 5 bases removed from V and 5 bases from J, the gap between germline ends came to 18 bases. Germline assignment: CDR1 MNHEY and CDR2 SVGEGT. The CDR3 covers 15 residues. CDR3 residues: CASSRARGMETEAFF. Written as DNA, the CDR3 is TGTGCCAGCAGTAGGGCCCGGGGAATGGAGACTGAAGCTTTCTTT.

The chain carries TRBV30 and TRBJ1-1, with 9 positions matching TRBD1. The J segment lost 1 base and the V segment lost 0 bases, leaving 6 bases of the junction unmatched. CDR3 length: 16 residues. Germline-derived CDR1 and CDR2 are GTSNPN and SVGIG (reference sequence). The DNA for the CDR3 is TGTGCCTGGAGTGTGATGGGGACAGGGCCGAACACTGAAGCTTTCTTT. It is translated as CAWSVMGTGPNTEAFF.

The V call is TRBV6-6, the J call TRBJ1-1, with D possibly TRBD1 on 6 matching bases. The germline V and J ends were trimmed by 6 bases and 0 bases, with 11 bases remaining between them. CDR1 and CDR2 (germline): MNHNY, SVGAGI (reference sequence). This CDR3 is 14 amino acids long. The CDR3 DNA sequence: TGTGCCAGCAGGAGGACAGCCCTGAACACTGAAGCTTTCTTT. This sequence encodes CASRRTALNTEAFF.

The chain recombines TRBV6-2 or TRBV6-3 with TRBJ2-1; a possible D gene is TRBD1 (6 bases). V was pared by 6 bases and J by 4 bases, with 16 bases between. Per germline, CDR1 MNHEY and CDR2 SVGEGT. The CDR3 runs 15 residues. CDR3 coding DNA: TGTGCCAGCAGCCTTCCGCAGGGGCCATACAATGAGCAGTTCTTC. Its protein is CASSLPQGPYNEQFF.

This clone was observed a single time. The V and J genes are TRBV30 and TRBJ2-7; TRBD2 agrees at 9 bases. Germline values: CDR1 GTSNPN, CDR2 SVGIG (reference sequence). The ends lost 2 bases at V and 6 bases at J; junction bases unmatched: 8. There are 14 residues in the CDR3. CDR3 nucleotide sequence: TGTGCCTGGAGTAGGATAGCGGGAGTCGGCGAGCAGTACTTC. Amino acid sequence: CAWSRIAGVGEQYF.

The chain is built from TRBV6-1 and TRBJ2-3, with 10 nucleotides matching TRBD2. V dropped 4 bases and J dropped 6; count of bases not matched to a gene: 4. Looked up from germline, CDR1 is MNHNS and CDR2 is SASEGT. This CDR3 contains 14 residues. CDR3 coding DNA: TGTGCCAGCAGTGCAGCGGGAGGGGGGGATACGCAGTATTTT. It encodes CASSAAGGGDTQYF.

There are a few counts of this clone. The J gene is TRBJ2-7, the V gene TRBV7-9; D might be TRBD1 (6 bases). Per the germline V gene, CDR1 is SEHNR and CDR2 is FQNEAQ (reference sequence). The CDR3 has 12 amino acids. The V end lost 6 bases, the J end lost 1 base, and 7 bases lay between the germline ends. The CDR3 coding sequence is TGTGCCAGCAGGGACAGTTCCTACGAGCAGTACTTC. It is translated as CASRDSSYEQYF.

V usage is TRBV6-2 or TRBV6-3 and J usage is TRBJ1-4; D is perhaps TRBD1 (6 bases). Trimming removed 5 bases at V and 0 bases at J, with 10 bases between. The germline V gene has CDR1 MNHEY and CDR2 SVGEGT. CDR3 size: 15 residues. For the CDR3, the DNA is TGTGCCAGCAGTAAACAGGGTGCAACTAATGAAAAACTGTTTTTT. It encodes CASSKQGATNEKLFF.

The chain is built from TRBV5-1 and TRBJ2-2; 8 nucleotides match TRBD2. V shed 6 bases, J shed 5 bases, and the junction held 9 bases outside the gene matches. CDR1 is SGHRS, CDR2 YFSETQ, per germline. The CDR3 is made up of 15 amino acids. The CDR3, as DNA: TGCGCCAGCACCGGTTCAGCGGGAGAAACCGGGGAGCTGTTTTTT. Translating gives CASTGSAGETGELFF.

The rearrangement uses TRBV11-1 and TRBJ2-1, with 9 positions matching TRBD2. CDR1 is SGHAT and CDR2 is FQDESV in the germline V gene (reference sequence). The CDR3 loop spans 15 amino acids. After removal of 2 bases from V and 8 bases from J, the junction contained 7 bases not matched to a gene. This chain's CDR3 is CASSLISGSPDEQFF. The CDR3 coding sequence is TGTGCCAGCAGCTTAATTAGCGGGAGTCCGGATGAGCAGTTCTTC.